This entry lists 27 T cell receptor beta chains sequenced from one sample in a study of technical replicates of blood from a few donors. Libraries were prepared by immunoSEQ multiplex PCR; TCRdb keeps only in-frame clonotypes and omits some of them. The sample includes about 100,000 clones, 85% to 95% of them seen just once. The sample taken for sequencing was T cells isolated from PBMCs. The receptors originated from a human donor in good health.

This clone was detected once. Different DNA sequences within this sample yield the same CDR3. The chain recombines TRBV4-3 with TRBJ2-5; 15 nucleotides match TRBD2. Germline V gene data show CDR1 as LGHNA and CDR2 as YSLEER. CDR3 size: 15 residues. The V segment lost 4 bases and the J segment 5 bases; nucleotides outside the gene matches: 2. This chain's CDR3 is CASSLGTSGRETQYF. CDR3 in DNA: TGCGCCAGCAGCCTTGGGACTAGCGGGAGGGAGACCCAGTACTTC.

The V call is TRBV25-1, the J call TRBJ1-3; 9 positions match TRBD1. Trimming cost V 8 bases and J 5 bases; bases outside gene matches: 7. Per the germline V gene, CDR1 is MGHDK and CDR2 is SYGVNS. The CDR3 covers 14 residues. CDR3 DNA: TGTGCCAGCGGACAGGGGAATGAACGAAACACCATATATTTT. Translating gives CASGQGNERNTIYF.

The chain couples TRBV7-9 to TRBJ2-1; 8 nucleotides agree with TRBD2. The CDR3 sequence is 13 residues long. CDR1 is SEHNR and CDR2 is FQNEAQ in the germline V gene (reference sequence). Trimming took 6 bases from V and 15 from J; bases not matched to a gene: 13. The CDR3 region is CASRAVPGLVVFF. As DNA, the CDR3 is TGTGCCAGCAGGGCAGTACCGGGACTAGTTGTGTTCTTC.

CDR3 bases: TGTGCCAGCAGCGTAGAAAGCGGGAGGTGGTACGAGCAGTACTTC. Translation gives CASSVESGRWYEQYF. The rearrangement links TRBV9 to TRBJ2-7; 9 bases map to TRBD2. Germline V gene sequence: CDR1 SGDLS, CDR2 YYNGEE. Unmatched junction bases numbered 5, after V lost 0 bases and J lost 4 bases. This CDR3 spans 15 amino acids.

The chain joins TRBV5-1 to TRBJ1-1; D uncertain. The germline V gene has CDR1 SGHRS and CDR2 YFSETQ. This CDR3 is 14 amino acids long. V was shortened by 4 bases and J by 0 bases, with 10 bases between the two germline ends. DNA of the CDR3: TGCGCCAGCAGCCGGACTAACATGAACACTGAAGCTTTCTTT. It yields the protein CASSRTNMNTEAFF.

V usage is TRBV30 and J usage is TRBJ1-4; D remains unclear. V was trimmed by 1 base and J by 4 bases, leaving 10 bases between them. This CDR3 region has 14 residues. Germline CDR1 and CDR2: GTSNPN and SVGIG (reference sequence). CDR3 protein: CAWSDLRGNEKLFF. In DNA form, the CDR3 reads TGTGCCTGGAGTGACCTGCGCGGTAATGAAAAACTGTTTTTT.

This sequence joins TRBV6-1 and TRBJ2-2; 11 positions match TRBD2. CDR3 length: 16 residues. V shed 2 bases and J 5 bases; nucleotides not matched to a gene: 4. CDR1 and CDR2 from the germline V gene are MNHNS and SASEGT. CDR3 in DNA: TGTGCCAGCAGTGAACTAGCGGGAGGATTTACCGGGGAGCTGTTTTTT. Translating it yields CASSELAGGFTGELFF.

V usage is TRBV9 and J usage is TRBJ2-7; D is possibly TRBD1 (6 bases). CDR1 is SGDLS and CDR2 is YYNGEE in the germline V gene. The CDR3 is 14 residues long. V was cut by 4 bases and J by 1 base, with 12 bases left in between. The CDR3 nucleotides are TGTGCCAGCAGCCCCCTACAGGGTTCCTACGAGCAGTACTTC. It translates to CASSPLQGSYEQYF.

Written as DNA, the CDR3 is TGTGCCTGGAGTGACCGGGAGCGATCTGGCACAGATACGCAGTATTTT. The encoded protein is CAWSDRERSGTDTQYF. This chain connects TRBV30 to TRBJ2-3; a possible D gene is TRBD2 (6 bases). Germline assignment: CDR1 GTSNPN and CDR2 SVGIG (reference sequence). The CDR3 spans 16 residues. Trimming left V 1 base short and J 1 base short, with 15 bases between.

The chain has TRBV7-9 and TRBJ1-3, with a tentative D call TRBD1 (5 bases). V dropped 4 bases and J dropped 3 bases, with 13 bases sitting between them. The germline CDR1 and CDR2 sequences are SEHNR and FQNEAQ (reference sequence). CDR3 length: 15 amino acids. The chain's CDR3 is CASSSKGADGNTIYF. In nucleotides, the CDR3 is TGTGCCAGCAGCTCTAAAGGGGCTGATGGAAACACCATATATTTT.

V gene TRBV27 combines with J gene TRBJ2-4, with 8 positions matching TRBD2. This CDR3 is 14 amino acids long. The germline V gene encodes CDR1 MNHEY and CDR2 SMNVEV (reference sequence). Losses at the gene ends were 6 bases for V and 1 base for J; bases not matched to a gene: 2. The CDR3 sequence: CASRSSGAKNIQYF. The CDR3 bases are TGTGCCAGCAGATCTAGCGGGGCCAAAAACATTCAGTACTTC.

V gene TRBV15 combines with J gene TRBJ2-5; D is undetermined. V was cut by 5 bases and J by 7 bases, with 14 bases left in between. This CDR3 is built from 13 residues. Looked up from germline, CDR1 is LNHNV and CDR2 is YYDKDF (reference sequence). This chain's CDR3 is CATSPTLEWTQYF. CDR3 in DNA: TGTGCCACCAGCCCCACGTTAGAATGGACCCAGTACTTC.

Here the CDR3 DNA reads TGTGCCAGTAGTATAGGGACTAGTGAAGCTCGCAATACAATTGAGCAGTACTTC. This translates into CASSIGTSEARNTIEQYF. The chain recombines TRBV19 with TRBJ2-7, with 7 bases lining up with TRBD2. This CDR3 is built from 18 residues. Losses at the gene ends were 1 base for V and 7 bases for J; bases not matched to a gene: 19. Germline CDR1 and CDR2: LNHDA and SQIVND (reference sequence).

This chain connects TRBV7-3 to TRBJ2-3, with D perhaps matching TRBD1 (6 bases). From germline, CDR1 is SGHTA and CDR2 FQGTGA. The V and J ends lost 6 bases and 8 bases respectively, with 12 bases between them. The CDR3 totals 12 residues. CDR3 amino acids: CASSPQGSTQYF. The CDR3 nucleotides read TGTGCCAGCAGTCCACAGGGTTCTACGCAGTATTTT.

The rearrangement uses TRBV7-9 and TRBJ2-1, with D perhaps matching TRBD2 (5 bases). Trimming took 5 bases from V and 1 from J, leaving 18 bases between them. This CDR3 region has 17 residues. Per germline, CDR1 SEHNR and CDR2 FQNEAQ (reference sequence). The CDR3 sequence is CASSPDIASRSYNEQFF. The CDR3 DNA follows: TGTGCCAGCAGCCCGGATATCGCTAGCCGGTCCTACAATGAGCAGTTCTTC.

V usage is TRBV6-1 and J usage is TRBJ1-5; 9 bases are shared with TRBD1. Per the germline V gene, CDR1 is MNHNS and CDR2 is SASEGT. The V gene end was trimmed by 4 bases and the J gene end by 4 bases; junction bases not matched to a gene: 14. This CDR3 contains 18 residues. CDR3 residues: CASSGRDKVGQGNQPQHF. In DNA form, the CDR3 reads TGTGCCAGCAGTGGAAGAGATAAAGTGGGACAGGGAAATCAGCCCCAGCATTTT.

The chain carries TRBV7-9 and TRBJ1-5; D unclear. Trimming cost V 1 base and J 3 bases, with 7 bases left between them. This CDR3 has 14 amino acids. The V gene's germline CDR1 is SEHNR and CDR2 FQNEAQ (reference sequence). CDR3 in amino acids: CASSLVGANQPQHF. The CDR3 DNA sequence: TGTGCCAGCAGCTTAGTGGGAGCCAATCAGCCCCAGCATTTT.

The rearrangement links TRBV10-3 to TRBJ2-7; TRBD1 matches at 8 bases. V dropped 4 bases and J dropped 2; count of bases not matched to a gene: 1. The germline V gene encodes CDR1 ENHRY and CDR2 SYGVKD. This CDR3 has 13 amino acids. The CDR3 region has the DNA TGTGCCATCAGTGTGACAGGGGCCTACGAGCAGTACTTC. Protein: CAISVTGAYEQYF.

The chain uses TRBV6-6 and TRBJ2-7; D ambiguous. The CDR3 sequence is 13 residues long. The germline CDR1 and CDR2 sequences are MNHNY and SVGAGI (reference sequence). The V end lost 3 bases, the J end lost 1 base, and 7 bases lay between the germline ends. As DNA, the CDR3 is TGTGCCAGCAGTTATTTTAGTTCCTACGAGCAGTACTTC. It specifies CASSYFSSYEQYF.

The chain is built from TRBV18 and TRBJ2-1, with D possibly being TRBD2 (6 bases). This CDR3 is built from 14 residues. Germline CDR1 reads KGHSH; CDR2 reads LQKENI. V dropped 3 bases and J dropped 6 bases, with 12 bases sitting between them. The chain's CDR3 is CASSPPGSANEQFF. In nucleotides, the CDR3 is TGTGCCAGCTCACCTCCCGGGAGCGCCAATGAGCAGTTCTTC.

This clone was seen only once. The rearrangement uses TRBV9 and TRBJ2-1, with a possible D match to TRBD2 (6 bases). CDR1 and CDR2 (germline): SGDLS, YYNGEE. The V and J ends lost 4 bases and 4 bases respectively, with 12 bases between them. CDR3 length: 14 residues. The DNA of the CDR3 is TGTGCCAGCAGCTCGTTGGAGGGGTACAATGAGCAGTTCTTC. This translates into CASSSLEGYNEQFF.

The chain couples TRBV21-1 to TRBJ2-4; the D call of TRBD1 is as the table states it, not checked on the DNA. TRBV21-1 is a known pseudogene. This CDR3 region has 16 residues. CDR3 bases: TGTGCCAGCACTGGGACAGGGGGCCGTTTTTGGAGCATTCAGTACTTC. Its protein is CASTGTGGRFWSIQYF.

J is TRBJ2-7 and V is TRBV11-2; no clear D gene. There are 15 residues in the CDR3. The germline V gene encodes CDR1 SGHAT and CDR2 FQNNGV. The germline V and J ends were trimmed by 6 bases and 0 bases, with 15 bases remaining between them. The CDR3 here is CASSFTHSSSYEQYF. The CDR3 DNA is TGTGCCAGCAGTTTCACCCACAGTAGCTCCTACGAGCAGTACTTC.

The rearrangement uses TRBV5-1 and TRBJ1-1; the match to TRBD1 covers 7 bases. The germline CDR1 and CDR2 sequences are SGHRS and YFSETQ. The V gene end was trimmed by 4 bases and the J gene end by 7 bases; junction bases not matched to a gene: 13. The CDR3 sequence is 15 residues long. CDR3 sequence reads: CASSKGDRVGVEAFF. The CDR3 DNA reads as TGCGCCAGCAGCAAGGGTGACAGGGTAGGCGTTGAAGCTTTCTTT.

The V call is TRBV7-9, the J call TRBJ2-7; 8 nucleotides align to TRBD1. The J segment lost 1 base and the V segment lost 5 bases, leaving 7 bases of the junction unmatched. From germline, CDR1 is SEHNR and CDR2 FQNEAQ (reference sequence). The length of the CDR3 is 15 residues. The CDR3 loop reads CASSLDRVSSYEQYF. The CDR3 DNA reads TGTGCCAGCAGCCTGGACAGGGTATCGTCCTACGAGCAGTACTTC. The variable domain in full, completed from reference TRBV7-9 and TRBJ2-7, reads DTGVSQNPRHKITKRGQNVTFRCDPISEHNRLYWYRQTLGQGPEFLTYFQNEAQLEKSRLLSDRFSAERPKGSFSTLEIQRTEQGDSAMYLCASSLDRVSSYEQYFGPGTRLTVT.

The chain joins TRBV19 to TRBJ1-2; 8 bases fit TRBD1. Germline trimming cut 7 bases from V and 1 base from J; bases unmatched to any gene: 5. CDR3 size: 14 residues. CDR1 is LNHDA, CDR2 SQIVND, per germline (reference sequence). CDR3 nucleotide sequence: TGTGCCAGTATACAGGGGGTAAATAACTATGGCTACACCTTC. This translates into CASIQGVNNYGYTF.

The chain uses TRBV13 and TRBJ1-1; D gene uncertain. The V end lost 0 bases, the J end lost 3 bases, and 5 bases lay between the germline ends. The germline V gene encodes CDR1 PRHDT and CDR2 FYEKMQ (reference sequence). CDR3 length: 13 amino acids. In nucleotides, the CDR3 is TGTGCCAGCAGCTTAGGAGGAGACACTGAAGCTTTCTTT. Its translation: CASSLGGDTEAFF.